This T cell receptor beta chain was observed in a study of control samples from healthy donors and cancer patients. Generated by immunoSEQ multiplex PCR, the TCRdb table keeps only in-frame clones and is missing some. The sample carries approximately 150,000 clones, roughly 93% recorded once. The V end lost 4 bases, the J end lost 2 bases, and 21 bases lay between the germline ends. This CDR3 is built from 19 residues. CDR1 and CDR2 (germline): LNHDA, SQIVND (reference sequence). Sample: blood. This receptor was identified in a man between 18 and 35 years old in good health. The chain employs TRBV19 and TRBJ2-6; TRBD2 is a possible D gene (7 bases). CDR3 protein: CASSTSSGGRSTGANVLTF. The DNA for the CDR3 is TGTGCCAGTAGTACCTCCTCGGGGGGCCGAAGCACTGGGGCCAACGTCCTGACTTTC.